These 22 T cell receptor beta chains originate from one sample sequenced in a study of metastatic and nonmetastatic thyroid tumors. TCRdb used MiXCR to call clones anew from the PCR reads. The sample lists 60,000 to 75,000 clones; approximately 4.1% were seen once. No patient had received any treatment before thyroid surgery. The material sequenced was blood. All receptors derive from a female donor with papillary thyroid cancer or a benign thyroid nodule (not recorded which). Some clones in this sample may be carry-over from other donors' samples.

At least ten counts were recorded for this clone. The chain has TRBV30 and TRBJ2-3, with D unclear. Germline CDR1 GTSNPN, CDR2 SVGIG (reference sequence). The CDR3 runs 16 residues. The ends were cut back, 0 bases at V and 0 bases at J, with 13 bases in the middle. The CDR3 here is CAWSVVGLSSTDTQYF. Here the CDR3 DNA reads TGTGCCTGGAGTGTAGTTGGGCTATCCAGCACAGATACGCAGTATTTT.

In this sample, this clone turned up many times. This chain links TRBV10-1 with TRBJ1-5; no firm D call. This CDR3 is built from 18 residues. Germline values: CDR1 WNHNN, CDR2 SYGVQD (reference sequence). Trimming removed 3 bases at V and 0 bases at J, with 18 bases between. The CDR3 DNA reads as TGCGCCAGCAGTGATCAGGCCGCGACGAAGGTTAGCAATCAGCCCCAGCATTTT. It specifies CASSDQAATKVSNQPQHF.

In this sample, this clone turned up a few times. The junction differs from germline at one of its ends, possibly a read error. This chain joins TRBV19 and TRBJ1-1; D remains ambiguous. CDR1 LNHDA and CDR2 SQIVND come from the germline V gene (reference sequence). CDR3 size: 15 residues. The CDR3 sequence: CASSPHMGMNTEAFF. CDR3 coding DNA: TGTGCCAGTAGTCCCCATATGGGGATGAACACCGAAGCTTTCTTT. Variable domain in full (rest from reference TRBV19 and TRBJ1-1): DGGITQSPKYLFRKEGQNVTLSCEQNLNHDAMYWYRQDPGQGLRLIYYSQIVNDFQKGDIAEGYSVSREKKESFPLTVTSAQKNPTAFYLCASSPHMGMNTEAFFGQGTRLTVV.

This clone was seen repeatedly, ten times or more. The J gene is TRBJ2-5, the V gene TRBV4-1; TRBD1 agrees at 8 bases. CDR1 and CDR2 from the germline V gene are MGHRA and YSYEKL. Trimming cost V 1 base and J 1 base; bases outside gene matches: 5. The CDR3 runs 16 residues. CDR3 nucleotide sequence: TGCGCCAGCAGCCAAGGGACAGGGTATCCCCAAGAGACCCAGTACTTC. This codes for CASSQGTGYPQETQYF.

This clone occurred a few times. At one of its ends the junction is not consistent with the germline gene, which may arise from a read error. The CDR3 coding sequence is TGTGCCAGCAGTTTAGCTCAACCGGCAGGCCCCATATTC. This encodes CASSLAQPAGPIF. This sequence joins TRBV12-3 or TRBV12-4 and TRBJ1-2; D uncertain. The CDR3 has 13 amino acids.

This clone has ten or more counts. The gene calls are TRBV3-1 and TRBJ1-3; no firm D call. The CDR3 consists of 13 residues. The germline gives CDR1 LGHDT, CDR2 YNNKEL (reference sequence). The ends were cut back, 1 base at V and 5 bases at J, with 6 bases in the middle. The CDR3 loop reads CASSQGGRNTIYF. The DNA of the CDR3 is TGTGCCAGCAGCCAAGGGGGTAGAAACACCATATATTTT.

The sample holds a few counts of this clone. V is TRBV6-1 and J is TRBJ1-6, with TRBD1 identical over 10 bases. The length of the CDR3 is 14 residues. CDR1 and CDR2 from the germline V gene are MNHNS and SASEGT. With 3 bases clipped from V and 9 bases from J, the junction kept 2 bases outside the gene matches. In nucleotides, the CDR3 is TGTGCCAGCAGTGAGGGACAGGGGTTTTCACCCCTCCACTTT. It yields the protein CASSEGQGFSPLHF.

As for this clone: A much larger clonotype is one base distant, so this may be a read error. The rearrangement uses TRBV6-1 and TRBJ1-1; 11 positions agree with TRBD1. The germline V gene encodes CDR1 MNHNS and CDR2 SASEGT. The CDR3 extends over 15 amino acids. CDR3 coding DNA: TGTACCAGCAGTCGGACAGGGGGCGCGAACACTGAAGCTTTCTTT. Translated, it gives CTSSRTGGANTEAFF.

This clone was recorded a few times. This could be a read error, since a much larger clone is one nucleotide away. The rearrangement links TRBV2 to TRBJ1-5; D remains ambiguous. The CDR3 runs to 15 residues. The V gene's germline CDR1 is SNHLY and CDR2 FYNNEI. V lost 6 bases and J lost 0, with 12 bases in between. CDR3 residues: CASRRSADSNQPQHF. CDR3 DNA sequence: TGTGCCAGCAGGAGGTCAGCCGATAGCAATCAGCCCCAGCATTTT.

A few counts support this clone. The rearrangement links TRBV20-1 to TRBJ1-1; D perhaps matches TRBD1 (6 bases). Germline V gives CDR1 DFQATT, CDR2 SNEGSKA (reference sequence). This CDR3 has 14 amino acids. V lost 1 base to trimming and J lost 5 bases, with 14 bases between them. CDR3 coding DNA: TGCAGTGCTAGAGTGAGGGGAGGGGGGACTGAAGCTTTCTTT. Its translation is CSARVRGGGTEAFF.

Comment on this clone: One junction end does not reproduce the germline sequence, and a read error may be involved. V usage is TRBV5-1 and J usage is TRBJ1-1, with TRBD1 matching over 11 bases. The CDR3 loop spans 14 amino acids. Looked up from germline, CDR1 is SGHRS and CDR2 is YFSETQ. CDR3 in amino acids: CAGSWDRGDTEAFF. The CDR3, as DNA: TGCGCCGGCAGCTGGGACAGGGGGGACACTGAAGCTTTCTTT.

V gene TRBV12-3 or TRBV12-4 combines with J gene TRBJ2-3; D may be TRBD1 or TRBD2 (6 bases each). V lost 10 bases and J lost 5, with 22 bases in between. This CDR3 is 15 amino acids long. The CDR3 sequence: CANSLGGSALDTQYF. CDR3 sequence (DNA): TGTGCCAATAGTTTAGGGGGGAGTGCCTTAGATACGCAGTATTTT.

In its sample, this clone was seen a few times. This may be a read error: a much more frequent sequence differs by one nucleotide. The chain joins TRBV3-1 to TRBJ2-7; TRBD1 aligns across 7 bases. The J segment lost 3 bases and the V segment lost 6 bases, leaving 2 bases of the junction unmatched. The length of the CDR3 is 12 residues. Germline-derived CDR1 and CDR2 are LGHDT and YNNKEL (reference sequence). The CDR3 region has the DNA TGTGCCAGCAGACGACAGGGCTACGAGCAGTACTTC. Its translation is CASRRQGYEQYF.

This clone was observed many times. Other nucleotide sequences in the sample specify the same CDR3. V and J are TRBV2 and TRBJ2-1; maybe TRBD2 (5 bases). Per germline, CDR1 SNHLY and CDR2 FYNNEI. Trimming took 6 bases from V and 0 from J, leaving 12 bases between them. CDR3 length: 15 residues. CDR3 coding DNA: TGTGCCAGCAGCGTGGACTCTAGCTCCTACAATGAGCAGTTCTTC. It translates to CASSVDSSSYNEQFF.

V is TRBV2 and J is TRBJ1-2; D remains ambiguous. The ends were cut back, 3 bases at V and 4 bases at J, with 12 bases in the middle. The germline V gene encodes CDR1 SNHLY and CDR2 FYNNEI. The CDR3 is 14 residues long. Here the CDR3 DNA reads TGTGCCAGCAGTGATTCCGGTCGGGGCTATGGCTACACCTTC. Its translation: CASSDSGRGYGYTF. Filled out from reference TRBV2 and TRBJ1-2, the complete variable domain reads EPEVTQTPSHQVTQMGQEVILRCVPISNHLYFYWYRQILGQKVEFLVSFYNNEISEKSEIFDDQFSVERPDGSNFTLKIRSTKLEDSAMYFCASSDSGRGYGYTFGSGTRLTVV.

A note on this clone: Since a much larger clone is just one base distant, this may be a read error. V usage is TRBV12-3 or TRBV12-4 and J usage is TRBJ2-7; TRBD2 is a possible D gene (7 bases). The CDR3 runs 15 residues. CDR3 DNA: TGTGCCAGCATTTTAGGGGGAGGGCCTGTGTACGAGCAGTACTTC. Translated, it gives CASILGGGPVYEQYF.

This clone was detected ten times or more. The chain uses TRBV7-8 and TRBJ2-7; perhaps D is TRBD1 or TRBD2 (5 bases each). Germline CDR1 reads SGHVS; CDR2 reads FQNEAQ. CDR3 length equals 14 residues. V lost 5 bases to trimming and J lost 3 bases, with 14 bases between them. The CDR3 loop is CASSPGRLDYEQYF. CDR3 DNA: TGTGCCAGCAGCCCGGGACGGCTAGACTACGAGCAGTACTTC.

In this sample, this clone turned up many times. The same CDR3 also results from other DNA sequences found in this sample. The rearrangement links TRBV3-1 to TRBJ2-7; a weak D match, TRBD1 (6 bases). Germline CDR1 LGHDT, CDR2 YNNKEL (reference sequence). V was pared by 4 bases and J by 0 bases, with 16 bases between. The CDR3 extends over 16 amino acids. CDR3 sequence reads: CASSPLRQASSYEQYF. The CDR3 DNA sequence: TGTGCCAGCAGCCCCCTGAGACAGGCGAGCTCCTACGAGCAGTACTTC.

Ten or more counts support this clone. One end of the junction varies from germline; a read error may be responsible. The chain uses TRBV28 and TRBJ2-4; 9 bases map to TRBD2. Germline assignment: CDR1 MDHEN and CDR2 SYDVKM. The length of the CDR3 is 15 residues. CDR3: CASDRGQIAGVGLHF. The CDR3 coding sequence is TGTGCCAGCGACCGCGGCCAGATAGCGGGGGTCGGTCTGCACTTC.

This clone was seen only a few times. A read error may be the cause here, since a much bigger clone is one base away. This chain joins TRBV10-1 and TRBJ2-2; D unresolved. This CDR3 has 12 amino acids. Germline lookup yields CDR1 WNHNN and CDR2 SYGVQD (reference sequence). The V end was cut by 6 bases, the J end by 2 bases, with 4 bases between. The CDR3, as DNA: TGCGCCAGCAGCGTAAACACCGGGGAGCTGTTTTTT. Protein: CASSVNTGELFF.

In this sample, this clone turned up a few times. J is TRBJ2-1 and V is TRBV2, with 8 bases lining up with TRBD2. In germline, CDR1 is SNHLY, CDR2 FYNNEI. After removal of 5 bases from V and 1 base from J, the junction contained 10 bases not matched to a gene. CDR3 length equals 17 residues. CDR3 protein: CASSSFSGIGSYNEQFF. The CDR3 coding sequence is TGTGCCAGCAGTTCCTTTAGCGGGATAGGTTCCTACAATGAGCAGTTCTTC.

A note on this clone: Compared with germline, one end of the junction differs, possibly owing to a read error. V and J are TRBV5-1 and TRBJ2-3; D possibly corresponds to TRBD2 (5 bases). The CDR3 runs 13 residues. The germline V gene encodes CDR1 SGHRS and CDR2 YFSETQ. The CDR3 reads CASSPTRADTHYF. Here the CDR3 DNA reads TGCGCCAGCAGCCCTACTAGGGCGGATACGCACTATTTT.